The sequence of this TCR beta chain was determined in a study of cytomegalovirus exposure and HLA in healthy donors. General study findings and limits: It was fewer than 200 TCR beta chains that were listed as cytomegalovirus-associated. Both high specificity and high sensitivity reportedly marked the classifier's diagnosis of cytomegalovirus status.

The PCR employed 60 Vbeta primers together with 13 Jbeta primers. Using immunoSEQ multiplex PCR, the repertoire was profiled, and TCRdb retains in-frame clones only, with some absent. The sample holds over 200,000 clones; about 89% are singletons and the top ten take 1%. This clone was picked up a small number of times. Its antigen is currently unknown. In nominal health when sampled, donors likely had unrecorded immune exposures nonetheless. Trimming shortened V by 3 bases and J by 0 bases, and 16 bases separated the two germline ends. CDR1 SGHNT and CDR2 YYREEE come from the germline V gene (reference sequence). This CDR3 contains 17 residues.

Specimen: PBMCs. The rearrangement links TRBV5-4 to TRBJ1-3; a weak D match, TRBD1 (6 bases). The receptor was derived from a woman between 18 and 30 years old in good health and CMV-seronegative. The CDR3 DNA follows: TGTGCCAGCAGCTCCAGAAGGACAGCCGTCTCTGGAAACACCATATATTTT. Residues: CASSSRRTAVSGNTIYF.